Described below is a single TCR beta chain sequence and its context. No antigen is known for it. TRB cDNA was prepared as libraries by UMI-labeled 5' RACE. TCRdb re-called the 5' RACE reads, yielding one record per CDR3 amino acid sequence without DNA. The table lists some 130,000 distinct CDR3 sequences. The germline V gene encodes CDR1 MNHEY and CDR2 SMNVEV (reference sequence). CDR3 length: 16 residues. The data are from a study of CXCR3-negative and CXCR3-positive naive CD8 T cells. General study findings and limits: Comparison of naive CXCR3-negative and CXCR3-positive cells revealed similar TRBV-TRBJ usage, while memory cells differed.

This receptor was obtained from a human donor in good health. Some clones in this sample may be carry-over from other donors' samples. The chain combines TRBV27 with TRBJ1-6; TCRdb indicates TRBD1, and absent DNA this call remains unverified. The material sequenced was naive CXCR3- CD8+ T cells from blood. Sample subset: CD45RO-CCR7+CD27+CD95- naive CD8+ T cells lacking CXCR3 (TNR3-). The CDR3 sequence is CASSLLLGAANSPLHF.